The present T cell receptor beta chain was sequenced within a study of radiotherapy plus CTLA-4 blockade in lung cancer. CDR3 length: 15 amino acids. Germline-derived CDR1 and CDR2 are MDHEN and SYDVKM. J gave up 0 bases and V 7 bases, and 4 bases lay outside the gene matches. Profiling relied on immunoSEQ multiplex PCR, and the TCRdb table lists in-frame clones only, not all of them. This table has about 67,000 clones, 60% to 80% appearing once. The rearrangement links TRBV28 to TRBJ1-4; 8 bases match TRBD1. This clonotype originated in a human donor with non-small cell lung cancer whose response to radiotherapy plus ipilimumab could not be evaluated. Some clones in this sample may be carry-over from other donors' samples. This sample comprised peripheral blood, obtained from a patient treated with radiotherapy plus ipilimumab. The CDR3 nucleotides read TGTGCCAGCATCGGACAGGGAGCAACTAATGAAAAACTGTTTTTT. It encodes CASIGQGATNEKLFF.